The 30 T cell receptor beta chains below come from one sample, sequenced in a study of yellow fever vaccine responses in identical twins. MiXCR, run by TCRdb on the RT-PCR reads, gives a single entry per CDR3 protein. The data contain 250 to 350 distinct CDR3 sequences, 65% to 75% of them singletons. The material was T cells from blood (PBMCs), unsorted or a sorted subset (not recorded which), obtained before or after yellow fever vaccination (not recorded which). The receptors come from a woman under 30 who received the yellow fever vaccine.

This clonotype turned up a few times. This chain links TRBV6-5 with TRBJ1-6, with D possibly being TRBD1 (6 bases). The CDR3 loop spans 17 amino acids. Per the germline V gene, CDR1 is MNHEY and CDR2 is SVGAGI. V was clipped by 0 bases and J by 6 bases, with 15 bases between them. CDR3 coding DNA: TGTGCCAGCAGTTACTCGAGCGGGGGGCGATTTAATTCACCCCTCCACTTT. Protein: CASSYSSGGRFNSPLHF.

The DNA for the CDR3 is TGCGCCAGCAGTCAGACAGTCCTCAATCAGCCCCAGCATTTT. It encodes CASSQTVLNQPQHF. The chain carries TRBV23-1 and TRBJ1-5, with D tentatively TRBD1 (5 bases). TRBV23-1 is marked as an open reading frame, function uncertain. The CDR3 extends over 14 amino acids. Deletions cut 3 bases from V and 3 bases from J, with 9 bases between.

This chain joins TRBV6-5 and TRBJ1-1; tentatively, D is TRBD1 (6 bases). Per the germline V gene, CDR1 is MNHEY and CDR2 is SVGAGI. This CDR3 comprises 16 residues. With 2 bases removed from V and 1 base from J, the gap between germline ends came to 14 bases. CDR3 in amino acids: CASSYGGGPENTEAFF. The CDR3 DNA follows: TGTGCCAGCAGTTACGGAGGGGGGCCGGAGAACACTGAAGCTTTCTTT.

This chain joins TRBV11-1 and TRBJ1-2, with TRBD1 identical over 8 bases. The CDR3 loop spans 14 amino acids. Germline V gene lookup returns CDR1 SGHAT and CDR2 FQDESV (reference sequence). Trimming cost V 1 base and J 4 bases; bases outside gene matches: 2. CDR3 region: CASSLGDRFYGYTF. Written as DNA, the CDR3 is TGTGCCAGCAGCTTAGGGGACAGGTTCTATGGCTACACCTTC.

The rearrangement joins TRBV4-1 to TRBJ1-2; D perhaps matches TRBD1 (6 bases). Per germline, CDR1 MGHRA and CDR2 YSYEKL. The length of the CDR3 is 15 residues. Trimming removed 0 bases at V and 4 bases at J, with 12 bases between. CDR3 DNA: TGCGCCAGCAGCCAAGAGGGGGCGCTTCCCTATGGCTACACCTTC. It specifies CASSQEGALPYGYTF.

The chain uses TRBV10-3 and TRBJ1-1; D is ambiguous. This CDR3 is 12 amino acids long. Per the germline V gene, CDR1 is ENHRY and CDR2 is SYGVKD. V was shortened by 3 bases and J by 8 bases, with 10 bases between the two germline ends. CDR3 DNA: TGTGCCATCAGTGAAAACAGTAGAGAAGCTTTCTTT. This translates into CAISENSREAFF.

This clonotype was detected only once. The chain carries TRBV6-4 and TRBJ2-3; D call uncertain. The CDR3 has 15 residues. V dropped 6 bases and J dropped 1 base, with 14 bases sitting between them. Per germline, CDR1 MRHNA and CDR2 SNTAGT. This CDR3 is CASSQEVGGTDTQYF. CDR3 sequence (DNA): TGTGCCAGCAGCCAGGAAGTGGGTGGCACAGATACGCAGTATTTT.

DNA of the CDR3: TGTGCCAGCAGTTGCGACCGGGACAGGGACGACTCTGGAAACACCATATATTTT. Protein sequence: CASSCDRDRDDSGNTIYF. The chain links TRBV6-7 to TRBJ1-3, with 9 bases lining up with TRBD1. TRBV6-7 is classed as an ORF, of uncertain function. This CDR3 contains 18 residues. The V gene end was trimmed by 4 bases and the J gene end by 0 bases; junction bases not matched to a gene: 10.

The gene calls are TRBV6-5 and TRBJ2-7, with 9 bases fitting TRBD1. After removal of 0 bases from V and 5 bases from J, the junction contained 8 bases not matched to a gene. Germline CDR1 and CDR2: MNHEY and SVGAGI. The CDR3 consists of 16 residues. The CDR3, as DNA: TGTGCCAGCAGTTACTCGAAGCGGACAGGGGACAACGAGCAGTACTTC. Translating gives CASSYSKRTGDNEQYF.

This chain connects TRBV6-5 to TRBJ2-3; the match to TRBD2 covers 7 bases. The junction had 14 bases not matched to a gene; V was cut back by 6 bases and J by 2 bases. The germline V gene encodes CDR1 MNHEY and CDR2 SVGAGI. This CDR3 has 17 residues. The CDR3 spells CASSRRAGTPLTDTQYF. In DNA, the CDR3 is TGTGCCAGCAGCCGAAGAGCGGGGACTCCACTCACAGATACGCAGTATTTT.

This clonotype was counted only a few times. This chain joins TRBV6-1 and TRBJ1-6, with D possibly being TRBD1 (5 bases). The V and J ends lost 6 bases and 10 bases respectively, with 13 bases between them. The CDR3 has 13 amino acids. From germline, CDR1 is MNHNS and CDR2 SASEGT. CDR3: CASRGLRESPLHF. As DNA, the CDR3 is TGTGCCAGCAGGGGGCTGCGGGAGTCACCCCTCCACTTT.

The chain carries TRBV5-1 and TRBJ2-7; 7 bases align to TRBD2. Germline V gene sequence: CDR1 SGHRS, CDR2 YFSETQ. The V segment lost 6 bases and the J segment 6 bases; nucleotides outside the gene matches: 12. The CDR3 length is 14 residues. CDR3 coding DNA: TGCGCCAGCATGGCAGGCGCCGGGAGGCTCGAGCAGTACTTC. This translates into CASMAGAGRLEQYF.

This clonotype was seen once. The rearrangement links TRBV4-1 to TRBJ1-1; no clear D. Trimming cost V 3 bases and J 1 base, with 9 bases left between them. This CDR3 region has 14 residues. Germline lookup yields CDR1 MGHRA and CDR2 YSYEKL. The CDR3: CASSHGQANTEAFF. The CDR3 region has the DNA TGCGCCAGCAGCCACGGTCAAGCGAACACTGAAGCTTTCTTT.

V is TRBV10-3 and J is TRBJ2-3, with D uncertain. Germline V gene lookup returns CDR1 ENHRY and CDR2 SYGVKD. This CDR3 is 17 amino acids long. The V and J ends lost 4 bases and 0 bases respectively, with 17 bases between them. CDR3 in DNA: TGTGCCATCAGTGTACACCCCGATCAGATCAGCACAGATACGCAGTATTTT. Its protein product is CAISVHPDQISTDTQYF.

This chain links TRBV5-4 with TRBJ1-1, with D unresolved. V lost 0 bases to trimming and J lost 6 bases, with 18 bases between them. The CDR3 contains 16 residues. From germline, CDR1 is SGHNT and CDR2 YYREEE (reference sequence). The CDR3 DNA sequence: TGTGCCAGCAGCTTGGGCCCACGCGGAGTTAAGGCTGAAGCTTTCTTT. It codes for CASSLGPRGVKAEAFF. Based on the CDR3 plus reference TRBV5-4 and TRBJ1-1, the full variable domain is ETGVTQSPTHLIKTRGQQVTLRCSSQSGHNTVSWYQQALGQGPQFIFQYYREEENGRGNFPPRFSGLQFPNYSSELNVNALELDDSALYLCASSLGPRGVKAEAFFGQGTRLTVV.

The rearrangement joins TRBV7-7 to TRBJ1-3; D gene unclear. The germline gives CDR1 SSHAT, CDR2 FNYEAQ (reference sequence). The CDR3 loop spans 13 amino acids. Trimming took off 8 bases at V and 3 bases at J, with 11 bases between the two ends. As DNA, the CDR3 is TGTGCCAGCTCCCCGTCCGTTGGAAACACCATATATTTT. Protein sequence: CASSPSVGNTIYF.

This CDR3 is CASSSRLAGSYEQYV. CDR3 nucleotide sequence: TGTGCCAGCAGCTCGCGACTAGCGGGTTCCTACGAGCAGTACGTC. This chain joins TRBV5-6 and TRBJ2-7, with 10 nucleotides matching TRBD2. Looked up from germline, CDR1 is SGHDT and CDR2 is YYEEEE. V lost 3 bases and J lost 1; bases outside the gene matches: 4. This CDR3 has 15 residues.

By share of the sample, this clonotype is hyperexpanded. The chain couples TRBV7-6 to TRBJ1-6; 7 bases align to TRBD1. The CDR3 sequence is 15 residues long. J lost 7 bases, V lost 2 bases, and 5 bases had no gene match. Germline CDR1 is SGHVS and CDR2 is FNYEAQ. CDR3 sequence reads: CASSLTTGRNSPLHF. As DNA, the CDR3 is TGTGCCAGCAGCTTAACGACAGGGCGCAATTCACCCCTCCACTTT.

The chain links TRBV10-1 to TRBJ2-2; possible D gene TRBD2, 5 bases. This CDR3 has 16 residues. Trimming took off 0 bases at V and 3 bases at J, with 11 bases between the two ends. Germline CDR1 WNHNN, CDR2 SYGVQD (reference sequence). CDR3 coding DNA: TGCGCCAGCAGTGAGTCGATGAGGGTAGACACCGGGGAGCTGTTTTTT. This translates into CASSESMRVDTGELFF.

The chain joins TRBV24-1 to TRBJ2-1, with 8 bases that match TRBD2. Trimming took 7 bases from V and 5 from J; bases not matched to a gene: 3. Germline V CDR1 and CDR2: KGHDR, SFDVKD. CDR3 size: 13 residues. In DNA form, the CDR3 reads TGTGCCACCAGAGCGGGAGACAACAATGAGCAGTTCTTC. It yields the protein CATRAGDNNEQFF.

V is TRBV12-3 or TRBV12-4 and J is TRBJ1-2; D gene unclear. V dropped 4 bases and J dropped 4 bases, with 7 bases sitting between them. CDR3 length: 12 residues. The CDR3, as DNA: TGTGCCAGCAGTTCAGCAGGCTATGGCTACACCTTC. Residues: CASSSAGYGYTF.

The rearrangement uses TRBV12-5 and TRBJ1-5; no clear D gene. Germline values: CDR1 LGHNT, CDR2 FRNRAP. The CDR3 has 13 residues. V shed 5 bases and J shed 0 bases, with 5 bases lying between them. DNA for the CDR3: TGTGCTAGTGGTCCTTATAGCAATCAGCCCCAGCATTTT. Translated: CASGPYSNQPQHF.

The rearrangement uses TRBV10-3 and TRBJ1-5; TRBD1 might be the D (5 bases). V lost 0 bases and J lost 2, with 11 bases in between. From germline, CDR1 is ENHRY and CDR2 SYGVKD. The CDR3 runs 16 residues. The DNA for the CDR3 is TGTGCCATCAGTGAGTCAGAGGGGCGAGGCAATCAGCCCCAGCATTTT. It specifies CAISESEGRGNQPQHF.

The chain joins TRBV7-6 to TRBJ2-7, with 7 bases lining up with TRBD1. Germline lookup yields CDR1 SGHVS and CDR2 FNYEAQ. The V and J ends lost 2 bases and 2 bases, in that order; junction bases with no gene match: 3. The CDR3 is made up of 14 amino acids. The CDR3 DNA follows: TGTGCCAGCAGCTTAAGCCAGGGGGCCTACGAGCAGTACTTC. Translated, it gives CASSLSQGAYEQYF.

The chain joins TRBV2 to TRBJ2-3, with 12 bases lining up with TRBD1. CDR1 SNHLY and CDR2 FYNNEI come from the germline V gene. This CDR3 has 14 amino acids. J lost 7 bases, V lost 5 bases, and 4 bases had no gene match. The CDR3 DNA reads as TGTGCCAGCAGTTCCCGGGACAGGGGGCATACGCAGTATTTT. Translated, it gives CASSSRDRGHTQYF. Looking up the rest from reference TRBV2 and TRBJ2-3 gives the full variable domain: EPEVTQTPSHQVTQMGQEVILRCVPISNHLYFYWYRQILGQKVEFLVSFYNNEISEKSEIFDDQFSVERPDGSNFTLKIRSTKLEDSAMYFCASSSRDRGHTQYFGPGTRLTVL.

The genes are TRBV21-1 and TRBJ2-3; no check of the table's D call, TRBD1, against the DNA was made. TRBV21-1 is a pseudogene. The CDR3 loop spans 15 amino acids. The CDR3 loop is CASSKPGPGADTQYF. The CDR3 region has the DNA TGTGCCAGCAGCAAACCTGGCCCAGGGGCAGATACGCAGTATTTT.

The chain links TRBV24-1 to TRBJ2-1, with TRBD2 matching 14 bases. The V and J ends lost 9 bases and 7 bases, in that order; junction bases with no gene match: 1. Germline V gives CDR1 KGHDR, CDR2 SFDVKD. The CDR3 spans 13 residues. The CDR3 reads CATGTSGRNEQFF. CDR3 DNA sequence: TGTGCCACCGGGACTAGCGGGAGAAATGAGCAGTTCTTC.

This sequence joins TRBV11-1 and TRBJ2-7; 9 bases match TRBD1. This CDR3 has 14 amino acids. J lost 1 base, V lost 5 bases, and 3 bases had no gene match. CDR1 and CDR2 (germline): SGHAT, FQDESV (reference sequence). The CDR3 sequence: CASSSGTGSYEQYF. The CDR3 DNA reads as TGTGCCAGCAGCAGCGGGACAGGGTCCTACGAGCAGTACTTC. The full variable domain, rest sourced from reference TRBV11-1 and TRBJ2-7, is EAEVAQSPRYKITEKSQAVAFWCDPISGHATLYWYRQILGQGPELLVQFQDESVVDDSQLPKDRFSAERLKGVDSTLKIQPAELGDSAMYLCASSSGTGSYEQYFGPGTRLTVT.

The chain combines TRBV6-1 with TRBJ1-2; D is perhaps TRBD1 (6 bases). The germline V gene has CDR1 MNHNS and CDR2 SASEGT. The CDR3 is 14 residues long. Trimming removed 5 bases from V and 2 bases from J, with 12 bases in between. CDR3 loop: CASSTGRGNYGYTF. For the CDR3, the DNA is TGTGCCAGCAGTACAGGGAGAGGAAACTATGGCTACACCTTC.

This clonotype has just a few counts. The V and J genes are TRBV13 and TRBJ2-1; no clear D. Germline V gene data show CDR1 as PRHDT and CDR2 as FYEKMQ (reference sequence). The ends were cut back, 5 bases at V and 5 bases at J, with 22 bases in the middle. CDR3 length: 17 amino acids. CDR3 loop: CASSNSDRTYGDNEQFF. Written as DNA, the CDR3 is TGTGCCAGCAGCAACAGCGATAGGACGTACGGCGACAATGAGCAGTTCTTC.